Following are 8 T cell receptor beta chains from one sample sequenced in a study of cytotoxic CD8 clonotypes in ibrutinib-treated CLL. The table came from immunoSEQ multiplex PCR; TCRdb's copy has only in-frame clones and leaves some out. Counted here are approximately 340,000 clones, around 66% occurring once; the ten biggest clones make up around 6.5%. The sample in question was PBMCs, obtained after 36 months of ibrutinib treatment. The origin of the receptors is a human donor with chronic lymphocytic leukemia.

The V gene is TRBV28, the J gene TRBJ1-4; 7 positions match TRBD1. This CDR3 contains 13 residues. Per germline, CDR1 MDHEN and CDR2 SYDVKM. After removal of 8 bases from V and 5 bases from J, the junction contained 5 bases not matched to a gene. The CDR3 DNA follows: TGTGCCAGCCGAGCAGGGGGGAATGAAAAACTGTTTTTT. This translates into CASRAGGNEKLFF.

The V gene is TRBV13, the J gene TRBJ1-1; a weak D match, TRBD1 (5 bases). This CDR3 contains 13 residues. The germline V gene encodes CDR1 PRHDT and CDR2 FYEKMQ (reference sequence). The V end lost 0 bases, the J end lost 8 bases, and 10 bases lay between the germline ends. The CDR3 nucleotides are TGTGCCAGCAGCTTAGGGGTGGGGGTCGAAGCTTTCTTT. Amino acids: CASSLGVGVEAFF.

The CDR3: CASSLIPEGTQYF. The CDR3 bases are TGTGCCAGCAGCTTAATCCCGGAGGGGACCCAGTACTTC. This chain uses TRBV7-2 with TRBJ2-5; a weak D match, TRBD2 (6 bases). Trimming removed 2 bases at V and 7 bases at J, with 11 bases between. The CDR3 is made up of 13 amino acids. CDR1 and CDR2 from the germline V gene are SGHTA and FQGNSA.

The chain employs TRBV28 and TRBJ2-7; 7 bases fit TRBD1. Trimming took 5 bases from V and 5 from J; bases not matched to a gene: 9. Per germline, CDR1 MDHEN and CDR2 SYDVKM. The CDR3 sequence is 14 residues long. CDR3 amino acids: CASSTLTGYNEQYF. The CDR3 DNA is TGTGCCAGCAGTACTCTGACAGGGTACAACGAGCAGTACTTC.

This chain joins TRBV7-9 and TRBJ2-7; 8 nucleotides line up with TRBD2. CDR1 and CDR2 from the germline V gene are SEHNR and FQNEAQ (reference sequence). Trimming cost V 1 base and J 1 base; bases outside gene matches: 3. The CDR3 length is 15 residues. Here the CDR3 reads CASSLESGGSYEQYF. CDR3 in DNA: TGTGCCAGCAGCTTAGAAAGCGGGGGTTCCTACGAGCAGTACTTC.

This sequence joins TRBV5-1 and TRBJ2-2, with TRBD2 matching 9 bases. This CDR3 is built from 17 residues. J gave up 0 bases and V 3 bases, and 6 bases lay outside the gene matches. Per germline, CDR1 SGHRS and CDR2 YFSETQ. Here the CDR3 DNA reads TGCGCCAGCAGCTCGTCTGGCGGGAGGGCGAACACCGGGGAGCTGTTTTTT. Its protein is CASSSSGGRANTGELFF.

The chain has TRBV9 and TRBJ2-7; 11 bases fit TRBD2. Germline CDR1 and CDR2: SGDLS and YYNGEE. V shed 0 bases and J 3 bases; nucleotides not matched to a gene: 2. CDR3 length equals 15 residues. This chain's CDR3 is CASSVGTSGGYEQYF. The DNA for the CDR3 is TGTGCCAGCAGCGTAGGAACTAGCGGGGGCTACGAGCAGTACTTC.

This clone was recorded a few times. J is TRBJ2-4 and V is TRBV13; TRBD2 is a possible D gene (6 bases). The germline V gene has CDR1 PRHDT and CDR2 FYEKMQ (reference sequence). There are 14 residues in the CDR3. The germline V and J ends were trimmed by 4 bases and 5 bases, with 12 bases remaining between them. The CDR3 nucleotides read TGTGCCAGCAGCTCGGGACTTTTCCAAAACATTCAGTACTTC. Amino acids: CASSSGLFQNIQYF.